This entry lists 27 T cell receptor beta chains sequenced from one sample in a study of CD8 T cells in ankylosing spondylitis. TCRdb recomputed calls from the 5' RACE reads with MiXCR, one row per CDR3 protein. The table has roughly 670,000 distinct CDR3 sequences, 15% to 20% seen once. Study conclusions and caveats: It appeared that ankylosing spondylitis blood was characterized by a TCR beta motif of several highly homologous variants.

These receptors' targets are unknown. Sequenced input: blood, either unsorted or a sorted T cell fraction (not recorded which). The receptors originated from a male donor with ankylosing spondylitis.

This clonotype was found a few times. The V and J genes are TRBV6-5 and TRBJ2-7, with a tentative D call TRBD1 (5 bases). CDR1 and CDR2 (germline): MNHEY, SVGAGI. V was trimmed by 2 bases and J by 5 bases, leaving 13 bases between them. This CDR3 comprises 14 residues. The CDR3 reads CASSYGQGIDEQYF. CDR3 DNA sequence: TGTGCCAGCAGTTACGGGCAGGGTATCGACGAGCAGTACTTC.

The chain is built from TRBV5-6 and TRBJ2-7; D is perhaps TRBD1 (5 bases). The CDR3 contains 11 residues. The germline gives CDR1 SGHDT, CDR2 YYEEEE. The germline V and J ends were trimmed by 4 bases and 7 bases, with 9 bases remaining between them. The CDR3 DNA reads TGTGCCAGCAGCCACCGACAGGAGCAGTACTTC. This encodes CASSHRQEQYF.

The V gene is TRBV15, the J gene TRBJ1-3, with D uncertain. Germline lookup yields CDR1 LNHNV and CDR2 YYDKDF (reference sequence). V was cut by 4 bases and J by 0 bases, with 4 bases left in between. The CDR3 covers 13 residues. The CDR3 region has the DNA TGTGCCACCAGCACCCCCTCTGGAAACACCATATATTTT. This sequence encodes CATSTPSGNTIYF.

This chain connects TRBV29-1 to TRBJ2-7, with D perhaps TRBD1 (5 bases). CDR3 size: 15 residues. Trimming removed 2 bases at V and 3 bases at J, with 17 bases between. Germline V gene lookup returns CDR1 SQVTM and CDR2 ANQGSEA. The CDR3 protein is CSVESVRGLDYEQYF. CDR3 nucleotide sequence: TGCAGCGTTGAATCGGTTAGGGGTCTTGACTACGAGCAGTACTTC.

This clonotype was seen many times. The V call is TRBV12-3 or TRBV12-4, the J call TRBJ1-2; D ambiguous. The germline V and J ends were trimmed by 3 bases and 7 bases, with 9 bases remaining between them. The CDR3 is 12 amino acids. CDR3: CASSLRTFGYTF. CDR3 nucleotides: TGTGCCAGCAGTTTGAGGACGTTTGGCTACACCTTC.

This clonotype has at least ten counts. The chain has TRBV6-4 and TRBJ2-2, with D possibly matching TRBD2 (5 bases). The CDR3 has 13 residues. V lost 4 bases and J lost 5, with 8 bases in between. Germline V gene sequence: CDR1 MRHNA, CDR2 SNTAGT. The chain's CDR3 is CASSASGTGELFF. In DNA form, the CDR3 reads TGTGCCAGCAGTGCATCGGGGACCGGGGAGCTGTTTTTT.

This clonotype was counted only a few times. This chain links TRBV5-6 with TRBJ2-2; 13 bases match TRBD2. Per germline, CDR1 SGHDT and CDR2 YYEEEE. The CDR3 contains 18 residues. V was clipped by 4 bases and J by 0 bases; unmatched bases: 6. The CDR3: CASSPGGLAGPNTGELFF. In nucleotides, the CDR3 is TGTGCCAGCAGCCCGGGGGGACTAGCGGGGCCGAACACCGGGGAGCTGTTTTTT.

The sample holds a few counts of this clonotype. The chain recombines TRBV4-1 with TRBJ1-4, with unresolved D. The CDR3 is made up of 13 amino acids. CDR1 MGHRA and CDR2 YSYEKL come from the germline V gene. The ends were cut back, 1 base at V and 4 bases at J, with 4 bases in the middle. This chain's CDR3 is CASSQGVNEKLFF. Here the CDR3 DNA reads TGCGCCAGCAGCCAAGGGGTTAATGAAAAACTGTTTTTT.

This clonotype has more than one count but fewer than ten. V gene TRBV14 combines with J gene TRBJ2-7; TRBD2 matches 9 bases. J was trimmed by 1 base and V by 0 bases; bases with no gene match: 4. The CDR3 has 16 residues. Germline CDR1 and CDR2: SGHDN and FVKESK. CDR3 amino acids: CASSQEISGSSYEQYF. The CDR3 DNA reads TGTGCCAGCAGCCAAGAAATTAGCGGGAGTTCCTACGAGCAGTACTTC.

In its sample, this clonotype was seen a few times. V is TRBV15 and J is TRBJ2-7; TRBD1 matches 9 bases. The CDR3 sequence is 15 residues long. V shed 1 base and J 3 bases; nucleotides not matched to a gene: 4. Germline CDR1 LNHNV, CDR2 YYDKDF (reference sequence). In DNA, the CDR3 is TGTGCCACCAGCAGAGCGGGACAGGGCGACTACGAGCAGTACTTC. Residues: CATSRAGQGDYEQYF.

Only a few counts were recorded for this clonotype. The chain joins TRBV12-3 or TRBV12-4 to TRBJ2-5, with D perhaps matching TRBD1 or TRBD2 (5 bases each). The CDR3 covers 16 residues. The V end lost 6 bases, the J end lost 5 bases, and 22 bases lay between the germline ends. The CDR3 loop is CASRSRGSTLGETQYF. DNA of the CDR3: TGTGCCAGCAGAAGCCGGGGCAGTACCCTCGGGGAGACCCAGTACTTC.

This clonotype was detected only a few times. V is TRBV9 and J is TRBJ2-1, with TRBD2 as a possible D gene (5 bases). CDR3 size: 15 residues. V shed 0 bases and J shed 7 bases, with 14 bases lying between them. Germline assignment: CDR1 SGDLS and CDR2 YYNGEE. For the CDR3, the DNA is TGTGCCAGCAGCGTAGAGCCTCTCTCGGGAAATGAGCAGTTCTTC. This translates into CASSVEPLSGNEQFF.

The V gene is TRBV28, the J gene TRBJ2-1, with 8 bases that match TRBD2. Trimming cost V 5 bases and J 0 bases; bases outside gene matches: 9. Germline V gene lookup returns CDR1 MDHEN and CDR2 SYDVKM. The CDR3 loop spans 17 amino acids. The CDR3: CASSAGTGGSSYNEQFF. The CDR3 DNA follows: TGTGCCAGCAGTGCCGGGACGGGGGGGAGCTCCTACAATGAGCAGTTCTTC.

This clonotype was picked up a small number of times. The chain has TRBV29-1 and TRBJ1-1; 7 positions agree with TRBD1. The CDR3 is 11 amino acids. The ends lost 7 bases at V and 11 bases at J; junction bases unmatched: 10. CDR1 and CDR2 (germline): SQVTM, ANQGSEA. The CDR3 spells CSGGTVSVAFF. CDR3 nucleotide sequence: TGCAGCGGGGGGACAGTTTCTGTGGCTTTCTTT.

The gene calls are TRBV4-2 and TRBJ2-7; D is possibly TRBD2 (6 bases). CDR3 length: 14 amino acids. Germline CDR1 and CDR2: LGHNA and YNFKEQ. V lost 1 base, J lost 5 bases, and 12 bases lay in between. CDR3 sequence: CASSQVGTGNEQYF. The CDR3 DNA reads as TGTGCCAGCAGCCAAGTCGGGACTGGCAACGAGCAGTACTTC.

The rearrangement joins TRBV12-3 or TRBV12-4 to TRBJ2-3, with 7 bases fitting TRBD2. CDR3 length equals 16 residues. J was trimmed by 2 bases and V by 5 bases; bases with no gene match: 10. In nucleotides, the CDR3 is TGTGCCAGCAGTCCCCGCGGGAGCGCGGTCACAGATACGCAGTATTTT. Protein product: CASSPRGSAVTDTQYF.

This chain uses TRBV28 with TRBJ2-7, with D maybe TRBD1 (6 bases). V was clipped by 5 bases and J by 5 bases, with 16 bases between them. Germline CDR1 and CDR2: MDHEN and SYDVKM. This CDR3 contains 14 residues. CDR3 in amino acids: CASSPPRQADEQYF. The CDR3 DNA reads TGTGCCAGCAGTCCGCCCCGACAGGCGGACGAGCAGTACTTC.

The chain couples TRBV6-5 to TRBJ2-5; D perhaps matches TRBD2 (6 bases). Trimming removed 0 bases from V and 1 base from J, with 15 bases in between. The germline V gene encodes CDR1 MNHEY and CDR2 SVGAGI. The CDR3 sequence is 17 residues long. The CDR3: CASSYSGRTDFQETQYF. The CDR3 nucleotides are TGTGCCAGCAGTTACTCGGGGAGGACGGACTTCCAAGAGACCCAGTACTTC.

The chain joins TRBV20-1 to TRBJ2-3; 8 nucleotides match TRBD2. The CDR3 length is 15 residues. The junction had 3 bases not matched to a gene; V was cut back by 0 bases and J by 1 base. Germline CDR1 is DFQATT and CDR2 is SNEGSKA (reference sequence). CDR3 amino acids: CSARDPRGGTDTQYF. CDR3 DNA sequence: TGCAGTGCTAGAGATCCGCGGGGGGGCACAGATACGCAGTATTTT.

The chain uses TRBV11-2 and TRBJ2-5; D is perhaps TRBD2 (6 bases). V lost 4 bases, J lost 2 bases, and 26 bases lay in between. Germline CDR1 is SGHAT and CDR2 is FQNNGV. The CDR3 totals 19 residues. The DNA of the CDR3 is TGTGCCAGCAGCTCGCTCTCCCGGGACTCTGGAAAACAGCAAGAGACCCAGTACTTC. Encoded protein: CASSSLSRDSGKQQETQYF.

This clonotype has at least ten counts. This chain connects TRBV12-3 or TRBV12-4 to TRBJ1-1; D possibly corresponds to TRBD1 (5 bases). The germline V and J ends were trimmed by 9 bases and 7 bases, with 18 bases remaining between them. The CDR3 totals 13 residues. The CDR3 region is CARPKPRQIEAFF. CDR3 nucleotide sequence: TGTGCCAGACCCAAACCCCGACAGATTGAAGCTTTCTTT.

The rearrangement joins TRBV7-9 to TRBJ1-5; D gene unclear. V was trimmed by 4 bases and J by 7 bases, leaving 8 bases between them. CDR1 is SEHNR, CDR2 FQNEAQ, per germline (reference sequence). The CDR3 loop spans 12 amino acids. CDR3 loop: CASSYTDQPQHF. CDR3 nucleotides: TGTGCCAGCAGCTACACGGACCAGCCCCAGCATTTT.

The chain joins TRBV29-1 to TRBJ2-2; D is possibly TRBD2 (5 bases). V lost 1 base and J 1 base, leaving 13 bases between the germline ends. There are 16 residues in the CDR3. Germline CDR1 is SQVTM and CDR2 is ANQGSEA. The CDR3: CSVEVGPSRNTGELFF. CDR3 bases: TGCAGCGTTGAAGTCGGGCCTAGCAGGAACACCGGGGAGCTGTTTTTT.

This clonotype appeared a few times. The chain uses TRBV10-3 and TRBJ1-2; D remains ambiguous. There are 13 residues in the CDR3. V gave up 2 bases and J gave up 7 bases, with 11 bases separating them. Germline CDR1 is ENHRY and CDR2 is SYGVKD. The CDR3 region has the DNA TGTGCCATCAGTGAGGGCCGGGAGAGTGGCTACACCTTC. The encoded protein is CAISEGRESGYTF.

The chain uses TRBV6-1 and TRBJ2-3; D perhaps matches TRBD2 (5 bases). This CDR3 has 14 amino acids. With 10 bases removed from V and 3 bases from J, the gap between germline ends came to 17 bases. CDR1 is MNHNS, CDR2 SASEGT, per germline. CDR3 nucleotide sequence: TGTGCCATCCGAGGGCGGCTGAGGACAGATACGCAGTATTTT. Protein product: CAIRGRLRTDTQYF.

The chain uses TRBV20-1 and TRBJ1-4; D may be TRBD1 (5 bases). CDR3 length equals 15 residues. Germline-derived CDR1 and CDR2 are DFQATT and SNEGSKA (reference sequence). Trimming shortened V by 1 base and J by 10 bases, and 19 bases separated the two germline ends. The CDR3 DNA follows: TGCAGTGCTAGAGGTCAGGGCAGGCATAGTCGAAAACTGTTTTTT. Protein sequence: CSARGQGRHSRKLFF.

This clonotype was observed a few times. This chain uses TRBV12-3 or TRBV12-4 with TRBJ2-5; TRBD1 matches at 10 bases. V lost 5 bases, J lost 3 bases, and 3 bases stayed unmatched. The CDR3 consists of 14 residues. The CDR3 here is CASSPGQGKETQYF. In nucleotides, the CDR3 is TGTGCCAGCAGTCCGGGACAGGGGAAAGAGACCCAGTACTTC.